These 2 T cell receptor beta chains originate from one sample sequenced in a study of cytomegalovirus exposure and HLA in healthy donors. Clones were sequenced by immunoSEQ multiplex PCR, and TCRdb holds only the in-frame ones, with some missing. The table has some 250,000 clones, nearly 90% seen once. Sequenced sample: PBMCs. The source of these receptors is a woman under 30 in good health and CMV-seronegative.

In its sample, this clone was seen a few times. The chain couples TRBV28 to TRBJ1-2; 8 bases line up with TRBD1. The CDR3 covers 15 residues. Germline CDR1 reads MDHEN; CDR2 reads SYDVKM. The J segment lost 2 bases and the V segment lost 8 bases, leaving 10 bases of the junction unmatched. CDR3 in amino acids: CASRLMGTGNYGYTF. The CDR3 DNA is TGTGCCAGCCGACTGATGGGGACAGGCAACTATGGCTACACCTTC.

The rearrangement joins TRBV4-1 to TRBJ1-5; D is uncertain. The germline gives CDR1 MGHRA, CDR2 YSYEKL. V was clipped by 1 base and J by 3 bases, with 7 bases between them. This CDR3 spans 14 amino acids. CDR3 residues: CASSQVQINQPQHF. The DNA for the CDR3 is TGCGCCAGCAGCCAAGTACAGATCAATCAGCCCCAGCATTTT.